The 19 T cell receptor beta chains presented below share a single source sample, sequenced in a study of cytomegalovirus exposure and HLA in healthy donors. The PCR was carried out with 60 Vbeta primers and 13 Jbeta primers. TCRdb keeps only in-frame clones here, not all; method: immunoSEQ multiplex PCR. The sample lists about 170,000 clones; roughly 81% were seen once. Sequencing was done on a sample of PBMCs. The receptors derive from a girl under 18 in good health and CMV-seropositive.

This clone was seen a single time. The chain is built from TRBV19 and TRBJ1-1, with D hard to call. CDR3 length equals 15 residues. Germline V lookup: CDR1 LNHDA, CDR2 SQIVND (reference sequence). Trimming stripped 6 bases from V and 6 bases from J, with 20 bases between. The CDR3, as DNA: TGTGCCAGTAGATCGGGCCCTAGTGGGGAGGCTGAAGCTTTCTTT. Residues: CASRSGPSGEAEAFF.

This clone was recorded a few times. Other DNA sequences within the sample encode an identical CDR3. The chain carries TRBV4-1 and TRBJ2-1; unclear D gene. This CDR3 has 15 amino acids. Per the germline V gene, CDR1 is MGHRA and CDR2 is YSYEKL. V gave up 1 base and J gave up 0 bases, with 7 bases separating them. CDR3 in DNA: TGCGCCAGCAGCCAAGCGGAGAGCTCCTACAATGAGCAGTTCTTC. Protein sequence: CASSQAESSYNEQFF.

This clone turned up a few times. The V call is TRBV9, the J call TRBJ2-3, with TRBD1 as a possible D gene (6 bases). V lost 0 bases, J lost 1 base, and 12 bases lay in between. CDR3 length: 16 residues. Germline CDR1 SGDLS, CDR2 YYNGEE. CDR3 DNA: TGTGCCAGCAGCGTAGGAGACACAGGGCGCACAGATACGCAGTATTTT. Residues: CASSVGDTGRTDTQYF.

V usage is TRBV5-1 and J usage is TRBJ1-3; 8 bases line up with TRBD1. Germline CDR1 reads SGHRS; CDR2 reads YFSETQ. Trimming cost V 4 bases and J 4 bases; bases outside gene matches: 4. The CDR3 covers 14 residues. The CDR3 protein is CASSPRTGGNTIYF. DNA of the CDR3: TGCGCCAGCAGCCCCAGGACAGGGGGAAACACCATATATTTT.

The CDR3 DNA is TGTGCCAGCAGCTTAAAGCCCGGTCGCGGGTTCCAAGAGACCCAGTACTTC. It yields the protein CASSLKPGRGFQETQYF. The chain recombines TRBV11-2 with TRBJ2-5; weak D call: TRBD2 (5 bases). Germline V gives CDR1 SGHAT, CDR2 FQNNGV. The CDR3 length is 17 residues. Trimming took 2 bases from V and 1 from J, leaving 17 bases between them.

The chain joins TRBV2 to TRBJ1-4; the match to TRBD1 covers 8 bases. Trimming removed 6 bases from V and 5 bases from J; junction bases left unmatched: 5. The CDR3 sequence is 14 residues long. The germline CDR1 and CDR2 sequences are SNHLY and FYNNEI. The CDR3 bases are TGTGCCAGCAGATTAACAGGGGGGAATGAAAAACTGTTTTTT. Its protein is CASRLTGGNEKLFF. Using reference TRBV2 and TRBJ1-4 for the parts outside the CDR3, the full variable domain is EPEVTQTPSHQVTQMGQEVILRCVPISNHLYFYWYRQILGQKVEFLVSFYNNEISEKSEIFDDQFSVERPDGSNFTLKIRSTKLEDSAMYFCASRLTGGNEKLFFGSGTQLSVL.

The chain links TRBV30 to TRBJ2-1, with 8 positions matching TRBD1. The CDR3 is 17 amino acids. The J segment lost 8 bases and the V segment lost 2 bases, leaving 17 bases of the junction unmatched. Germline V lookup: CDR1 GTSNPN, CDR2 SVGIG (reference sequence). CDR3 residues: CAWSWGVSDRAKYEQFF. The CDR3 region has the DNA TGTGCCTGGAGTTGGGGGGTGTCGGACAGGGCGAAGTATGAGCAGTTCTTC.

CDR3 sequence: CASSYVIAGFEDTQYF. The CDR3, as DNA: TGTGCCAGCAGTTACGTTATAGCGGGGTTCGAAGATACGCAGTATTTT. V and J are TRBV6-6 and TRBJ2-3; TRBD2 matches 8 bases. V shed 2 bases, J shed 5 bases, and the junction held 9 bases outside the gene matches. Germline lookup yields CDR1 MNHNY and CDR2 SVGAGI (reference sequence). There are 16 residues in the CDR3.

CDR3 sequence: CASSPGGGQKDTQYF. For the CDR3, the DNA is TGTGCCAGCTCACCAGGCGGGGGACAAAAAGATACGCAGTATTTT. J is TRBJ2-3 and V is TRBV18; a weak D match, TRBD2 (7 bases). The CDR3 spans 15 residues. From germline, CDR1 is KGHSH and CDR2 LQKENI. The germline V and J ends were trimmed by 2 bases and 5 bases, with 14 bases remaining between them.

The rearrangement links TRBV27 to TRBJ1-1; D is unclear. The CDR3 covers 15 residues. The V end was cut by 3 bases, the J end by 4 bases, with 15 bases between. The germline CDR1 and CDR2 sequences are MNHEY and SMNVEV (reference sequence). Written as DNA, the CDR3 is TGTGCCAGCAGTTTGGCTCCCTCAGGTGGCACTGAAGCTTTCTTT. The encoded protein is CASSLAPSGGTEAFF.

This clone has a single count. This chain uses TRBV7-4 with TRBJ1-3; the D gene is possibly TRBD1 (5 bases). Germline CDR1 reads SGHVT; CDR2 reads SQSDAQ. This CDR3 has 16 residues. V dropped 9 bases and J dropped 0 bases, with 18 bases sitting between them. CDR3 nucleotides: TGTGCCAGTTCGTGGGGCGGGACCCGCTCTGGAAACACCATATATTTT. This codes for CASSWGGTRSGNTIYF.

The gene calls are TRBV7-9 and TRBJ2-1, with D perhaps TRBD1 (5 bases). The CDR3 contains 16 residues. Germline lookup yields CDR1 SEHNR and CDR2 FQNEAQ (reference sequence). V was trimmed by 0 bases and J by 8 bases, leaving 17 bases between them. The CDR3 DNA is TGTGCCAGCAGCTTAGCGTCGAGATATTTCAGGGATGAGCAGTTCTTC. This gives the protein CASSLASRYFRDEQFF.

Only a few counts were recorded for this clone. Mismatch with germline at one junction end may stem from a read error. The CDR3 nucleotides read TGTGCTAGCAGTAGGACAGGGGCAGAGACCCAGTACTTC. Protein: CASSRTGAETQYF. The chain is built from TRBV7-7 and TRBJ2-5, with TRBD1 matching over 9 bases. Germline V gene lookup returns CDR1 SSHAT and CDR2 FNYEAQ (reference sequence). The length of the CDR3 is 13 residues.

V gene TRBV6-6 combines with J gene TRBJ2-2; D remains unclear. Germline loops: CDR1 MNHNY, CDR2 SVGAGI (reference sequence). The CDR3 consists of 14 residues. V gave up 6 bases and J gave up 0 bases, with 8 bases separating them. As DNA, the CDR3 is TGTGCCAGCAGACAGAGAGCGAACACCGGGGAGCTGTTTTTT. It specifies CASRQRANTGELFF.

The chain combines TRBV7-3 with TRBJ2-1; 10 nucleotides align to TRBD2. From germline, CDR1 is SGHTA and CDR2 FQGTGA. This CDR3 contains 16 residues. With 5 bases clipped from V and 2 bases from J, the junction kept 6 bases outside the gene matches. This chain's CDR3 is CASSASGGNTYNEQFF. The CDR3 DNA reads TGTGCCAGCAGCGCTAGCGGGGGAAATACCTACAATGAGCAGTTCTTC.

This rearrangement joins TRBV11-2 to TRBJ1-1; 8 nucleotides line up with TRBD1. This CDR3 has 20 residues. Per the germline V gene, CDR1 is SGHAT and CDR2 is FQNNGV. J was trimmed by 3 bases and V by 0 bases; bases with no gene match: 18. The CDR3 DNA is TGTGCCAGCAGCTTAGAAAGATGGCAGGGGGCGCAGGTGATGGACACTGAAGCTTTCTTT. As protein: CASSLERWQGAQVMDTEAFF. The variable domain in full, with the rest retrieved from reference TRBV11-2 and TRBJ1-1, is EAGVAQSPRYKIIEKRQSVAFWCNPISGHATLYWYQQILGQGPKLLIQFQNNGVVDDSQLPKDRFSAERLKGVDSTLKIQPAKLEDSAVYLCASSLERWQGAQVMDTEAFFGQGTRLTVV.

This chain's CDR3 is CATSETGFSYEQYF. CDR3 nucleotide sequence: TGTGCCACCAGCGAGACAGGGTTCTCCTACGAGCAGTACTTC. The chain combines TRBV15 with TRBJ2-7; 7 nucleotides line up with TRBD1. The CDR3 runs 14 residues. Germline V gives CDR1 LNHNV, CDR2 YYDKDF (reference sequence). The ends lost 5 bases at V and 0 bases at J; junction bases unmatched: 4.

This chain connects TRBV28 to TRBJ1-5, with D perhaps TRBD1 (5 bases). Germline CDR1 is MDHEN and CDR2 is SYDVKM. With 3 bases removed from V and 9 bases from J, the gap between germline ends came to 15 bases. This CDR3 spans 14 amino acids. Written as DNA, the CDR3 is TGTGCCAGCAGTTTCCAGGGTTCCCGGTGGCCCCAGCATTTT. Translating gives CASSFQGSRWPQHF.

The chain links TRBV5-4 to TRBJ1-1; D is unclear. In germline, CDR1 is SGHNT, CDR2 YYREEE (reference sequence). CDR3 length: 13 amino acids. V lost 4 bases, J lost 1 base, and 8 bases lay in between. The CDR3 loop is CASSGQPNTEAFF. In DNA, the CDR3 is TGTGCCAGCAGCGGGCAGCCGAACACTGAAGCTTTCTTT. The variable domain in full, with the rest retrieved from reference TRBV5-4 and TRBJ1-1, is ETGVTQSPTHLIKTRGQQVTLRCSSQSGHNTVSWYQQALGQGPQFIFQYYREEENGRGNFPPRFSGLQFPNYSSELNVNALELDDSALYLCASSGQPNTEAFFGQGTRLTVV.